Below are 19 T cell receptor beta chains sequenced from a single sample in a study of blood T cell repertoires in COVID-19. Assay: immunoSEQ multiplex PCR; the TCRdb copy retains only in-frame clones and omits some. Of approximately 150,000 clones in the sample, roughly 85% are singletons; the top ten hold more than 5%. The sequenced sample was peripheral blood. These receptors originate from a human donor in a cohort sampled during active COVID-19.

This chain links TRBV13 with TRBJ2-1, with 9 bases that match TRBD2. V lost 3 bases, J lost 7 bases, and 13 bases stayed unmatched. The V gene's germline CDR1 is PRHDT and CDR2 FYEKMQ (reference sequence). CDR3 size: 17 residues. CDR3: CASSLGPRLAGFNEQFF. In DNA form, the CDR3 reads TGTGCCAGCAGCTTGGGACCCCGCCTAGCGGGATTTAATGAGCAGTTCTTC.

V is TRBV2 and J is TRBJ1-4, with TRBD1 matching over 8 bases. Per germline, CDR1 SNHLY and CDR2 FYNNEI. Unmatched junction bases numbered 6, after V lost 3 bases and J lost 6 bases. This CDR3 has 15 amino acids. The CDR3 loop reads CASSDRGRGDEKLFF. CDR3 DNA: TGTGCCAGCAGTGACAGGGGGCGCGGGGATGAAAAACTGTTTTTT. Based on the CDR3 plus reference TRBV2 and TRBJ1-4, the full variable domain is EPEVTQTPSHQVTQMGQEVILRCVPISNHLYFYWYRQILGQKVEFLVSFYNNEISEKSEIFDDQFSVERPDGSNFTLKIRSTKLEDSAMYFCASSDRGRGDEKLFFGSGTQLSVL.

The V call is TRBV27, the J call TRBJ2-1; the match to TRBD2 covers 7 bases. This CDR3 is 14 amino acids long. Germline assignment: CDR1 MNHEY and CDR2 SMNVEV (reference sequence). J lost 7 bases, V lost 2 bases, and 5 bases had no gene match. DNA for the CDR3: TGTGCCAGCAGTTTACTGGGGGGGAGTAATGAGCAGTTCTTC. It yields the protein CASSLLGGSNEQFF.

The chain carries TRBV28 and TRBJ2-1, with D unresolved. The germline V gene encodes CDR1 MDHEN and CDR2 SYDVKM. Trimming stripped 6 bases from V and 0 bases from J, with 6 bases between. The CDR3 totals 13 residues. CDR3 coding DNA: TGTGCCAGCAGATCTAGCTCCTACAATGAGCAGTTCTTC. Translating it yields CASRSSSYNEQFF.

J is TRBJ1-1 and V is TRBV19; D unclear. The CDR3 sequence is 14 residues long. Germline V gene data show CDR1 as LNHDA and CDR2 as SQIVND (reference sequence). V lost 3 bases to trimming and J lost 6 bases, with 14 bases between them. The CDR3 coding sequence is TGTGCCAGTAGTATCCTTCTAGGAGGCGCTGAAGCTTTCTTT. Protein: CASSILLGGAEAFF.

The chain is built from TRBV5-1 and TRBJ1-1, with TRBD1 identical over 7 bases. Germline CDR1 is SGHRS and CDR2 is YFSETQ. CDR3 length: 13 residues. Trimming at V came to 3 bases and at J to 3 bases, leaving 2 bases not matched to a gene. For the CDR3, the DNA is TGCGCCAGCAGCTGGGGGACAGACACTGAAGCTTTCTTT. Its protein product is CASSWGTDTEAFF.

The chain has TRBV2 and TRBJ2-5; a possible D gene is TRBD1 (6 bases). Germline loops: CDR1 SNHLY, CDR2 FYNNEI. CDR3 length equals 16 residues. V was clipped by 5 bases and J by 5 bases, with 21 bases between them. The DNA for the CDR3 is TGTGCCAGCAGTATAGTACAGGGATGGGGGAAGGAGACCCAGTACTTC. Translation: CASSIVQGWGKETQYF.

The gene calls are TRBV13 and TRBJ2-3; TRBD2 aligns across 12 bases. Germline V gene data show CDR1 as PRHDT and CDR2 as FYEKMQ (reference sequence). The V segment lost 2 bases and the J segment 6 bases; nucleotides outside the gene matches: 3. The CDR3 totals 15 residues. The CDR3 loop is CASSLLAGGMDTQYF. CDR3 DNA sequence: TGTGCCAGCAGCTTACTAGCGGGAGGGATGGATACGCAGTATTTT.

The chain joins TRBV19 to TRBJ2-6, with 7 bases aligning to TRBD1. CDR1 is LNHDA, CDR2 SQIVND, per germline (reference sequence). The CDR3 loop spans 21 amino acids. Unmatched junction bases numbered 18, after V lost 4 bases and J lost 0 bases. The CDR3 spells CASSTHPTTGRLLSGANVLTF. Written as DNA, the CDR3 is TGTGCCAGTAGTACCCACCCGACGACAGGGCGCCTCCTCTCTGGGGCCAACGTCCTGACTTTC. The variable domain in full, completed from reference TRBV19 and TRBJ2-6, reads DGGITQSPKYLFRKEGQNVTLSCEQNLNHDAMYWYRQDPGQGLRLIYYSQIVNDFQKGDIAEGYSVSREKKESFPLTVTSAQKNPTAFYLCASSTHPTTGRLLSGANVLTFGAGSRLTVL.

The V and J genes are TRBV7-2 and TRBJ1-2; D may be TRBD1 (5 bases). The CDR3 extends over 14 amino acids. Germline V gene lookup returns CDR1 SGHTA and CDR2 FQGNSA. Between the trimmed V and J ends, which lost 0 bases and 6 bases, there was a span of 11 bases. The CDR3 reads CASSLASGSDGYTF. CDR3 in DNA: TGTGCCAGCAGCTTAGCGTCAGGGTCCGATGGCTACACCTTC.

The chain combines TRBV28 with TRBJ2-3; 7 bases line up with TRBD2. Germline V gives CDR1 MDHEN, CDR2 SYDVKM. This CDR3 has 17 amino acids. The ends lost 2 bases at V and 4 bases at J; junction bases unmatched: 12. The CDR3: CASSLQVAGERSDTQYF. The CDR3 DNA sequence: TGTGCCAGCAGTTTACAGGTGGCGGGAGAGCGATCAGATACGCAGTATTTT.

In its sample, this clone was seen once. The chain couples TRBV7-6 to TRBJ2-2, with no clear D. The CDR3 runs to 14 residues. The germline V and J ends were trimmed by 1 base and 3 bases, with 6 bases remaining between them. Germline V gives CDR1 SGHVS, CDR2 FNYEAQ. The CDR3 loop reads CASSLVLYTGELFF. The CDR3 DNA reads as TGTGCCAGCAGCTTAGTTCTCTACACCGGGGAGCTGTTTTTT.

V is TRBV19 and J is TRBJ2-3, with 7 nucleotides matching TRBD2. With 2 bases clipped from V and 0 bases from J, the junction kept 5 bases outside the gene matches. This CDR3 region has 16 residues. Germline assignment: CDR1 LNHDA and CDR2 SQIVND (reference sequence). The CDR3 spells CASSIRSGESTDTQYF. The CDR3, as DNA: TGTGCCAGTAGTATACGGAGCGGGGAGAGCACAGATACGCAGTATTTT.

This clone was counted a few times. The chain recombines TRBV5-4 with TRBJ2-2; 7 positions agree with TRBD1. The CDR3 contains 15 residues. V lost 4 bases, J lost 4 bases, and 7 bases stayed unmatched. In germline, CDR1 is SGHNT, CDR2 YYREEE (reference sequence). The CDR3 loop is CASSQPDRATGELFF. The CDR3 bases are TGTGCCAGCAGCCAACCTGACAGGGCCACCGGGGAGCTGTTTTTT.

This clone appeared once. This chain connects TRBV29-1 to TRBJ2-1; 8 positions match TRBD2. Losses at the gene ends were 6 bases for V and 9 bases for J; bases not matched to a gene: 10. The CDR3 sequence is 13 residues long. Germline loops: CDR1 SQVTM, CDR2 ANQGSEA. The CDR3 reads CSVLLRLAGEQFF. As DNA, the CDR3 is TGCAGCGTGCTCTTGCGCCTAGCGGGTGAGCAGTTCTTC.

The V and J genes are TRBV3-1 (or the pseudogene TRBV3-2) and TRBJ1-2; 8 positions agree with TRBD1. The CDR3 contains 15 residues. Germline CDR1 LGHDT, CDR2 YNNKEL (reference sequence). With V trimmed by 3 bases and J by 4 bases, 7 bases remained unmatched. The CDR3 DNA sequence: TGTGCCAGCAGCCATGGACAGGGAAGGGGCTATGGCTACACCTTC. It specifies CASSHGQGRGYGYTF.

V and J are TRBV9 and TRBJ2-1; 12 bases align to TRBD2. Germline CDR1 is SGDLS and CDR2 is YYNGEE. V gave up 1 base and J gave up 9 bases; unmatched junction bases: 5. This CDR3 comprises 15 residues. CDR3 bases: TGTGCCAGCAGCGTACCCTCTAGCGGGAGGGTTGAGCAGTTCTTC. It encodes CASSVPSSGRVEQFF.

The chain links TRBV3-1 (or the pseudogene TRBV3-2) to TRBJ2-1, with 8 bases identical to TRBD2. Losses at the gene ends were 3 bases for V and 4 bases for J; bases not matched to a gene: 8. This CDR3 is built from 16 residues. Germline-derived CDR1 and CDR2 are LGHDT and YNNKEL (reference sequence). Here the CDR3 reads CASSHLGVAGYNEQFF. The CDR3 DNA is TGTGCCAGCAGCCACCTAGGGGTAGCGGGGTACAATGAGCAGTTCTTC.

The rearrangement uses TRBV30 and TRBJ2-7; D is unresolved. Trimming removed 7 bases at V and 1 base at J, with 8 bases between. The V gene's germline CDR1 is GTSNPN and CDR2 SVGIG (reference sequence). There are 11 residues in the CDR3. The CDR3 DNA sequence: TGTGCCTTTCAGGATTCCTACGAGCAGTACTTC. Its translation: CAFQDSYEQYF.